The 3 T cell receptor beta chains below all came from one sample that was sequenced in a study of cytomegalovirus exposure and HLA in healthy donors. Primers included in the PCR were 60 Vbeta and 13 Jbeta primers. Only in-frame clones appear in the TCRdb table, and some are missing; sequencing was by immunoSEQ multiplex PCR. The sample lists 80,000 to 100,000 clones; 80% to 85% were seen once. Specimen: PBMCs. These receptors originate from a man aged 40-50 years in good health and CMV-seronegative.

J is TRBJ1-5 and V is TRBV11-2; perhaps TRBD1 as D (6 bases). The germline CDR1 and CDR2 sequences are SGHAT and FQNNGV. Trimming took 3 bases from V and 7 from J, leaving 10 bases between them. The length of the CDR3 is 13 residues. In DNA form, the CDR3 reads TGTGCCAGCAGCTTTGACAGGAGCCAGCCCCAGCATTTT. As protein: CASSFDRSQPQHF.

The J gene is TRBJ2-4, the V gene TRBV27; D is perhaps TRBD1 (6 bases). This CDR3 spans 17 amino acids. Germline assignment: CDR1 MNHEY and CDR2 SMNVEV (reference sequence). Between the trimmed V and J ends, which lost 4 bases and 6 bases, there was a span of 22 bases. CDR3 in amino acids: CASSSKLGALPRNIQYF. As DNA, the CDR3 is TGTGCCAGCAGTTCGAAACTGGGGGCCCTCCCCCGAAACATTCAGTACTTC.

The V gene is TRBV2, the J gene TRBJ2-7; 8 nucleotides line up with TRBD1. The CDR3 is 16 residues long. The ends lost 6 bases at V and 0 bases at J; junction bases unmatched: 10. Germline CDR1 SNHLY, CDR2 FYNNEI. This CDR3 is CASRRQGTLLSYEQYF. The DNA of the CDR3 is TGTGCCAGCAGGCGACAGGGGACACTCCTCTCCTACGAGCAGTACTTC.